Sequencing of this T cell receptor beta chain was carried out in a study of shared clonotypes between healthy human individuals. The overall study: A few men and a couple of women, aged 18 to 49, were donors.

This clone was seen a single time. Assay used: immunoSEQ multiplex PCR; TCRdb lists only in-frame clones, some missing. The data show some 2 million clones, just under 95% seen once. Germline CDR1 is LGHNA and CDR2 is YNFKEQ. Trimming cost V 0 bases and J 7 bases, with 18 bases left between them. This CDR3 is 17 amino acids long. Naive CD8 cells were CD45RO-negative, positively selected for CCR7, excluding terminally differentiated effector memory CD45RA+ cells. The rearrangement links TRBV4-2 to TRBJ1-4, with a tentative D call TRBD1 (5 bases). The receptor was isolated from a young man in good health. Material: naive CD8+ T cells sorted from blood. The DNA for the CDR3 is TGTGCCAGCAGCCAAGAATTCTCGGGGGGAGTAAGTGAAAAACTGTTTTTT. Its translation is CASSQEFSGGVSEKLFF.